This is a list of T cell receptor beta chains from one sample in a study of patients with pleural tuberculosis. TCRdb fed the reads into MiXCR, producing one record per CDR3 protein. The data show about 29,000 distinct CDR3 sequences, about a sixth seen once. The sequenced sample consisted of peripheral blood. The receptors were sampled from a human donor with pleural tuberculosis. The CDR3 runs from the conserved cysteine through the conserved F or W. The D gene is left open where the match is weak. Some rows have no size entry. The others give once, few or many, or a class for an expanded clone.

j_call	cdr3_length	d_call	clone_size	v_call	cdr3_nt	cdr3_aa
TRBJ1-1	14	-	medium-sized	TRBV6-1	TGTGCCAGCAGTGAAGCGCGGGTGAACACTGAAGCTTTCTTT	CASSEARVNTEAFF
TRBJ1-3	14	-	-	TRBV7-9	TGTGCCAGCAGCGTTTCAGGGGTCGGGAACACCATATATTTT	CASSVSGVGNTIYF
TRBJ1-1	13	-	-	TRBV27	TGTGCCAGCAGTTTATTGCGGAACACTGAAGCTTTCTTT	CASSLLRNTEAFF
TRBJ2-7	13	-	many	TRBV6-6	TGTGCCAGCAGTTACTCGGCAGACTACGAGCAGTACTTC	CASSYSADYEQYF
TRBJ1-2	15	TRBD1	many	TRBV19	TGTGCCAGTAGTGCCCGGACAGGGGCTGACTATGGCTACACCTTC	CASSARTGADYGYTF
TRBJ1-1	13	-	-	TRBV6-1	TGTGCCAGCAGTGAAAGGGACAACACTGAAGCTTTCTTT	CASSERDNTEAFF
TRBJ2-7	15	TRBD1	many	TRBV13	TGTGCCAGCAGCTTAGGGGGACAGGGTACCCACGAGCAGTACTTC	CASSLGGQGTHEQYF
TRBJ2-3	14	TRBD2	many	TRBV25-1	TGTGCCAGCAGTGTGAAGCGGGAGACAGATACGCAGTATTTT	CASSVKRETDTQYF
TRBJ1-1	14	-	-	TRBV2	TGTGCCAGCAGCGTAGATCTAAGGAACACTGAAGCTTTCTTT	CASSVDLRNTEAFF
TRBJ2-3	15	-	medium-sized	TRBV27	TGTGCCAGCAGTCCGACAGCCCTGAGGGCAGATACGCAGTATTTT	CASSPTALRADTQYF
TRBJ2-5	15	-	medium-sized	TRBV27	TGTGCCAGCAGTTTTGGCGGGACCTCCCCAATGGCCCAGTACTTC	CASSFGGTSPMAQYF
TRBJ2-5	13	-	many	TRBV19	TGTGCCAGTAGTCCCTTTTGGCAAGAGACCCAGTACTTC	CASSPFWQETQYF
TRBJ1-6	13	-	many	TRBV4-3	TGCGCCAGCAGCCAAGAAAGGGCCTCACCCCTCCACTTT	CASSQERASPLHF
TRBJ2-3	13	-	few	TRBV9	TGTGCCAGCAGCGTAGAACTAGCCGATACGCAGTATTTT	CASSVELADTQYF
TRBJ1-2	11	-	many	TRBV10-3	TGTGCCATCCTGGGGCCAGGGGGCTACACCTTC	CAILGPGGYTF
TRBJ1-1	13	TRBD1	many	TRBV3-1	TGTGCCAGCAGTACAGGGGGAGGTACTGAAGCTTTCTTT	CASSTGGGTEAFF
TRBJ2-7	14	TRBD1	many	TRBV7-9	TGTGCCAGCAGCTCACGACAGGGGGCCTACGAGCAGTACTTC	CASSSRQGAYEQYF
TRBJ2-1	17	TRBD2	-	TRBV7-2	TGTGCCAGCAGCTTATCAAGCGGGGGCCCGCGGAACAATGAGCAGTTCTTC	CASSLSSGGPRNNEQFF
TRBJ2-5	14	TRBD2	-	TRBV5-5	TGTGCCAGCAGCCTTAGCGGGAGGAGGGAGAACCAGTACTTC	CASSLSGRRENQYF
TRBJ1-4	14	-	many	TRBV4-1	TGCGCCAGCAGCCGCGCCCGGATTAATGAAAAACTGTTTTTT	CASSRARINEKLFF
TRBJ1-2	16	-	many	TRBV4-1	TGCGCCAGCAGCCAAGATCGTGGAGGTTCGAACTATGGCTACACCTTC	CASSQDRGGSNYGYTF
TRBJ2-7	15	TRBD1	many	TRBV20-1	TGCAGTGTATCCGGGACAGGGGGCAAAGTCTACGAGCAGTACTTC	CSVSGTGGKVYEQYF
TRBJ2-5	16	TRBD2	many	TRBV3-1	TGTGCCAGCAGCCAACTTTCAGGACTAGCTGGAGAGACCCAGTACTTC	CASSQLSGLAGETQYF
TRBJ1-1	15	TRBD1	many	TRBV5-1	TGCGCCAGCAGTTCCCCGGACAGGGTTGGCACTGAAGCTTTCTTT	CASSSPDRVGTEAFF